This T cell receptor (beta chain) was identified during a study of T cell changes during pregnancy in multiple sclerosis. Assay: immunoSEQ multiplex PCR; the TCRdb copy retains only in-frame clones and omits some. The table shows some 48,000 clones, with roughly 94% occurring only once. From germline, CDR1 is MGHRA and CDR2 YSYEKL. V gave up 0 bases and J gave up 6 bases, with 8 bases separating them. This CDR3 has 14 residues. The source of this sequence is a female donor with multiple sclerosis, enrolled in a pregnancy study. Sequenced here: CD8+ T cells from peripheral blood mononuclear cells, sampled in the first trimester of pregnancy. The chain has TRBV4-1 and TRBJ1-4; D remains ambiguous. CDR3 sequence reads: CASSQDPRDEKLFF. DNA of the CDR3: TGCGCCAGCAGCCAAGATCCACGGGATGAAAAACTGTTTTTT.